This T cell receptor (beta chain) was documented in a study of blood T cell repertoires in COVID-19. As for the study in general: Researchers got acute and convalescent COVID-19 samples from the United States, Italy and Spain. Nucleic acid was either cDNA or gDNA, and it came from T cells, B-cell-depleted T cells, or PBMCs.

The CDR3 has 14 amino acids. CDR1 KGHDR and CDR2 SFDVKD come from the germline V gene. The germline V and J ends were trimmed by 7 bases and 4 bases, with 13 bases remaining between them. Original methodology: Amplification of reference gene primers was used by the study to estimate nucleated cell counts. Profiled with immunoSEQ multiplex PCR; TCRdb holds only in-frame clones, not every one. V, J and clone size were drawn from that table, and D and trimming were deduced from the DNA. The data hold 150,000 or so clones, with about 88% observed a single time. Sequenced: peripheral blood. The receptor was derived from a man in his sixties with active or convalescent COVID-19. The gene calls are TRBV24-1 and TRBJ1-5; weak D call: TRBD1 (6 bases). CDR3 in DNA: TGTGCCACCAGCACCGGCGACAGGAATCAGCCCCAGCATTTT. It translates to CATSTGDRNQPQHF.